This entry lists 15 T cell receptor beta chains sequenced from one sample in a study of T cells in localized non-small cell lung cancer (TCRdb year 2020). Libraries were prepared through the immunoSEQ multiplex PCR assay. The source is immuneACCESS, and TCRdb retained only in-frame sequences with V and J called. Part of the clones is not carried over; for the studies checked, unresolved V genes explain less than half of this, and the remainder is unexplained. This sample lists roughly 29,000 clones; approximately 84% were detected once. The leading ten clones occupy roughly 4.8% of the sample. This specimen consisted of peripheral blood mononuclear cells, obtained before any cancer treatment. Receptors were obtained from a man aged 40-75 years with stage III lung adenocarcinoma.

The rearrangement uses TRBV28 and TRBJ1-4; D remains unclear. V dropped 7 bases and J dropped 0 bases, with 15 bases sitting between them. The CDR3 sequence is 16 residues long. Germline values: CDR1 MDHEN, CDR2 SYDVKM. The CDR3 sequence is CASNGGALATNEKLFF. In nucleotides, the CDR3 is TGTGCCAGCAACGGAGGAGCACTTGCAACTAATGAAAAACTGTTTTTT.

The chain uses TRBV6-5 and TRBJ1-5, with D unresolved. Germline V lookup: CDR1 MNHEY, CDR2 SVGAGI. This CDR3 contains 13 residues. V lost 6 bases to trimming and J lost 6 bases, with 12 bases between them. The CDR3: CASSQGLGQPQHF. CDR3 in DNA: TGTGCCAGCAGCCAAGGACTCGGTCAGCCCCAGCATTTT.

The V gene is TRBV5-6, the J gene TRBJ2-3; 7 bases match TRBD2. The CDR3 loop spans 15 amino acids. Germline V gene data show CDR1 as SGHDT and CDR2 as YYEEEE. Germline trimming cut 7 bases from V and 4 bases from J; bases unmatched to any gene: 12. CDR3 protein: CASARPPGGADTQYF. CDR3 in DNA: TGTGCCAGCGCCCGACCCCCGGGGGGAGCAGATACGCAGTATTTT.

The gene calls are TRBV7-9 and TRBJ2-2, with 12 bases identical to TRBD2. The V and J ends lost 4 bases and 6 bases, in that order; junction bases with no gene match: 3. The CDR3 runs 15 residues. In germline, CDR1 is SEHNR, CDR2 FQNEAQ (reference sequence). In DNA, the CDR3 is TGTGCCAGCAGCTCGCGACTAGCGGGGGCCGGGGAGCTGTTTTTT. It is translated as CASSSRLAGAGELFF.

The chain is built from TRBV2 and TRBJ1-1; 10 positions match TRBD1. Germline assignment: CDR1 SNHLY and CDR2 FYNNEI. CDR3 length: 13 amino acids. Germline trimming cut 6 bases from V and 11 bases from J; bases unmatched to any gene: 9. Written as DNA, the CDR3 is TGTGCCAGCAGCCGACAGGGGGCGCGAACTGCTTTCTTT. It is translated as CASSRQGARTAFF. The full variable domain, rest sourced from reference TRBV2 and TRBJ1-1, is EPEVTQTPSHQVTQMGQEVILRCVPISNHLYFYWYRQILGQKVEFLVSFYNNEISEKSEIFDDQFSVERPDGSNFTLKIRSTKLEDSAMYFCASSRQGARTAFFGQGTRLTVV.

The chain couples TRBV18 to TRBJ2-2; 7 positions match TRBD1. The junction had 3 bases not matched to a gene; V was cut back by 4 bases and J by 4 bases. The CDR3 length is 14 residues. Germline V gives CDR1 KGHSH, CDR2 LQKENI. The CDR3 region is CASSLRTGTGELFF. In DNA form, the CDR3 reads TGTGCCAGCTCACTACGGACAGGCACCGGGGAGCTGTTTTTT.

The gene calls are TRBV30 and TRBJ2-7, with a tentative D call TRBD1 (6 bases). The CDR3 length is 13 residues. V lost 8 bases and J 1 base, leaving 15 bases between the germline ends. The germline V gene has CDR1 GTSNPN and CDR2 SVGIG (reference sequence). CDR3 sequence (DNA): TGTGCCGGAACGAGGACAGATTCCTACGAGCAGTACTTC. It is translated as CAGTRTDSYEQYF.

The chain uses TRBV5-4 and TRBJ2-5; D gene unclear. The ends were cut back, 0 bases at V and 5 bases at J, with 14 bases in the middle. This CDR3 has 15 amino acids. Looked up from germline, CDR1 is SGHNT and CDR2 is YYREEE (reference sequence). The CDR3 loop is CASSLAAGMGETQYF. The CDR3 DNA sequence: TGTGCCAGCAGCTTGGCGGCAGGTATGGGGGAGACCCAGTACTTC.

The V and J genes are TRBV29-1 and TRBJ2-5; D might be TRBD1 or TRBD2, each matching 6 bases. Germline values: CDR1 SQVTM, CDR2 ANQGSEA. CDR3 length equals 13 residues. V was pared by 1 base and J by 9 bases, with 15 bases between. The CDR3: CSVEAGVQGPQYF. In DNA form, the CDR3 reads TGCAGCGTTGAAGCGGGAGTTCAGGGGCCCCAGTACTTC.

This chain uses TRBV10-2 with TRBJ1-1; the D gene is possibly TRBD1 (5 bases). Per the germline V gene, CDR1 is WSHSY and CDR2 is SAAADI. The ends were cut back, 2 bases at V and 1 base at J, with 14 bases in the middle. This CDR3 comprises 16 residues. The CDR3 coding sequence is TGCGCCAGCAGTGAGCTCTCAGGGCGGTGGAACACTGAAGCTTTCTTT. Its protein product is CASSELSGRWNTEAFF.

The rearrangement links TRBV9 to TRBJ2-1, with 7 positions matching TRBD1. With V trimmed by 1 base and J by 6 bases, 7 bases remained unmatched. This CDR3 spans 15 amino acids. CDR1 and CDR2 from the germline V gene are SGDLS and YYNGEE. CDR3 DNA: TGTGCCAGCAGCGTACAGGGGGAGAACATCAATGAGCAGTTCTTC. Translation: CASSVQGENINEQFF.

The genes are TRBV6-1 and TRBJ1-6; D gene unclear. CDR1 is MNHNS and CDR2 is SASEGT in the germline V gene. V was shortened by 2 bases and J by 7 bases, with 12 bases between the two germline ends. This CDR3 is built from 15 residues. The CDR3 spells CASSEMTVKNSPLHF. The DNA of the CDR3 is TGTGCCAGCAGTGAAATGACCGTAAAAAATTCACCCCTCCACTTT.

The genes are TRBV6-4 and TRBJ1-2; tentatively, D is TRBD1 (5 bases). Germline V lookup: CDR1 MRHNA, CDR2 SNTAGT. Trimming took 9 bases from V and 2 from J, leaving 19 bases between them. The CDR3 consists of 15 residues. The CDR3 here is CASELVAGLNYGYTF. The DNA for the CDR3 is TGTGCCAGTGAGCTCGTGGCAGGGCTCAACTATGGCTACACCTTC.

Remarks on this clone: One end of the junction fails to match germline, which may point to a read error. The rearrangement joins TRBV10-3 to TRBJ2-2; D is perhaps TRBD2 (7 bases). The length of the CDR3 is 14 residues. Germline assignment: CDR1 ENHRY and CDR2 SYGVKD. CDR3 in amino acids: CAISESNSPGRGLF. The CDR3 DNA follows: TGTGCCATCAGTGAGTCGAATTCCCCCGGGCGGGGGCTTTTT.

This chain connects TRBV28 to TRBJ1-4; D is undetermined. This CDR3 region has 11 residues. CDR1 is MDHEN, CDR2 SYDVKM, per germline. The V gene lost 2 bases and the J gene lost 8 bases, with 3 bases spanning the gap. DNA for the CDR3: TGTGCCAGCAGTTTACTGGAAAAACTGTTTTTT. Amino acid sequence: CASSLLEKLFF.